The 27 T cell receptor beta chains listed next were all sequenced from one sample in a study of blood T cell repertoires in COVID-19. TCRdb keeps only in-frame clones here, not all; method: immunoSEQ multiplex PCR. The data contain about 180,000 clones, approximately 79% of them seen just once; the ten biggest clones take up 26%. The sequenced material came from peripheral blood. These receptors all come from a woman in her sixties or seventies with acute or convalescent COVID-19.

The chain has TRBV13 and TRBJ1-2; TRBD1 matches 8 bases. Germline V gene data show CDR1 as PRHDT and CDR2 as FYEKMQ (reference sequence). This CDR3 region has 17 residues. Trimming cost V 4 bases and J 8 bases; bases outside gene matches: 18. The CDR3 DNA is TGTGCCAGCAGCTCCTATAATGGTCCACCGACAGGGGAAGGCTACACCTTC. This translates into CASSSYNGPPTGEGYTF.

J is TRBJ2-1 and V is TRBV7-8; D uncertain. Germline CDR1 SGHVS, CDR2 FQNEAQ. The CDR3 consists of 14 residues. V lost 4 bases and J lost 6, with 13 bases in between. The CDR3 nucleotides are TGTGCCAGCAGCTCAAACCCGGGTTTCAATGAGCAGTTCTTC. Its protein product is CASSSNPGFNEQFF.

This clone was found a few times. The chain combines TRBV24-1 with TRBJ1-2; 9 nucleotides agree with TRBD1. CDR3 size: 18 residues. Germline V CDR1 and CDR2: KGHDR, SFDVKD. J lost 4 bases, V lost 5 bases, and 16 bases had no gene match. This CDR3 is CATSATPGQGDYGYGYTF. The CDR3 region has the DNA TGTGCCACCAGTGCAACACCGGGACAGGGTGATTATGGCTATGGCTACACCTTC.

The chain combines TRBV10-3 with TRBJ1-6, with TRBD1 matching over 9 bases. Germline trimming cut 6 bases from V and 7 bases from J; bases unmatched to any gene: 4. CDR1 and CDR2 (germline): ENHRY, SYGVKD. This CDR3 spans 14 amino acids. The CDR3 reads CAISAGTGNSPLHF. The DNA of the CDR3 is TGTGCCATCAGCGCCGGGACAGGGAATTCACCCCTCCACTTT.

This sequence joins TRBV10-2 and TRBJ1-2, with 7 positions matching TRBD1. This CDR3 comprises 13 residues. Looked up from germline, CDR1 is WSHSY and CDR2 is SAAADI. Trimming removed 6 bases from V and 7 bases from J; junction bases left unmatched: 8. This CDR3 is CASRQTGVGGYTF. As DNA, the CDR3 is TGCGCCAGCAGACAAACAGGGGTTGGTGGCTACACCTTC.

The V gene is TRBV5-1, the J gene TRBJ2-7; TRBD2 agrees at 11 bases. Trimming removed 5 bases from V and 3 bases from J; junction bases left unmatched: 4. The germline V gene encodes CDR1 SGHRS and CDR2 YFSETQ. The CDR3 consists of 14 residues. The CDR3 here is CASRAGTSGYEQYF. The CDR3 DNA reads TGCGCCAGCAGGGCCGGGACTAGCGGCTACGAGCAGTACTTC.

A word on this clone: At one of its ends the junction is not consistent with the germline gene, which may arise from a read error. CDR3 in amino acids: CASSLGGTANYGYTF. CDR3 sequence (DNA): TGTGCCAGCAGTTTAGGAGGGACGGCTAATTATGGCTACACCTTC. The chain has TRBV27 and TRBJ1-2; D may be TRBD1 (5 bases). CDR3 length: 15 amino acids. Germline CDR1 is MNHEY and CDR2 is SMNVEV (reference sequence).

CDR3 bases: TGTGCCAGCAGCTTAGAAGCGGGAAATACTGAAGCTTTCTTT. It translates to CASSLEAGNTEAFF. The rearrangement joins TRBV3-1 (or the pseudogene TRBV3-2) to TRBJ1-1; D remains unclear. Trimming took 5 bases from V and 5 from J, leaving 15 bases between them. The CDR3 spans 14 residues. Germline-derived CDR1 and CDR2 are LGHDT and YNNKEL (reference sequence).

This clone was observed a handful of times. The chain uses TRBV9 and TRBJ2-2, with TRBD2 identical over 12 bases. Germline CDR1 reads SGDLS; CDR2 reads YYNGEE. The CDR3 is 17 amino acids. The junction had 11 bases not matched to a gene; V was cut back by 5 bases and J by 6 bases. CDR3 region: CASSDTSGRPQAGELFF. In DNA form, the CDR3 reads TGTGCCAGCAGTGACACTAGCGGGAGGCCACAGGCCGGGGAGCTGTTTTTT.

The genes are TRBV3-1 (or the pseudogene TRBV3-2) and TRBJ2-2; possible D gene TRBD2, 5 bases. The CDR3 consists of 16 residues. Germline values: CDR1 LGHDT, CDR2 YNNKEL (reference sequence). Deletions cut 2 bases from V and 0 bases from J, with 10 bases between. The CDR3 region is CASSQFRTPNTGELFF. DNA for the CDR3: TGTGCCAGCAGCCAATTCCGGACTCCGAACACCGGGGAGCTGTTTTTT.

This clone appeared a single time. This chain uses TRBV19 with TRBJ1-5; D is possibly TRBD1 (5 bases). V shed 10 bases and J shed 2 bases, with 15 bases lying between them. Germline V gene lookup returns CDR1 LNHDA and CDR2 SQIVND (reference sequence). CDR3 length equals 14 residues. The CDR3 DNA follows: TGTGCCACCAAGGGGCGCCAGGGCAATCAGCCCCAGCATTTT. Its protein is CATKGRQGNQPQHF.

The rearrangement joins TRBV3-1 (or the pseudogene TRBV3-2) to TRBJ2-7; 13 bases line up with TRBD2. Germline V CDR1 and CDR2: LGHDT, YNNKEL (reference sequence). The V segment lost 3 bases and the J segment 3 bases; nucleotides outside the gene matches: 14. The CDR3 sequence is 19 residues long. The CDR3 region has the DNA TGTGCCAGCAGCCACACCGGGACTAGCGGGATAAATGGGCGCTACGAGCAGTACTTC. Translating gives CASSHTGTSGINGRYEQYF.

The sample holds a few counts of this clone. This chain connects TRBV19 to TRBJ1-5; 8 bases fit TRBD1. Losses at the gene ends were 2 bases for V and 0 bases for J; bases not matched to a gene: 6. The CDR3 sequence is 17 residues long. Germline loops: CDR1 LNHDA, CDR2 SQIVND (reference sequence). CDR3 sequence: CASSIPPGQGSNQPQHF. The DNA for the CDR3 is TGTGCCAGTAGTATACCCCCTGGACAGGGTAGCAATCAGCCCCAGCATTTT.

On this clone itself: This same CDR3 is encoded by further DNA sequences in the sample. The chain joins TRBV29-1 to TRBJ1-4, with TRBD1 identical over 10 bases. Germline V CDR1 and CDR2: SQVTM, ANQGSEA. J gave up 7 bases and V 4 bases, and 3 bases lay outside the gene matches. The CDR3 loop spans 13 amino acids. CDR3 sequence (DNA): TGCAGCGTTGCATGGGACAGGGGTGAAAAACTGTTTTTT. Protein: CSVAWDRGEKLFF.

This sequence joins TRBV5-1 and TRBJ2-7; 9 nucleotides align to TRBD2. V was pared by 0 bases and J by 6 bases, with 7 bases of the junction left unmatched. Germline loops: CDR1 SGHRS, CDR2 YFSETQ. This CDR3 region has 15 residues. In DNA form, the CDR3 reads TGCGCCAGCAGCTTGGGGGTAGCGGGAGTGATCGAGCAGTACTTC. Translation: CASSLGVAGVIEQYF. Supplemented by reference TRBV5-1 and TRBJ2-7, the full variable domain reads KAGVTQTPRYLIKTRGQQVTLSCSPISGHRSVSWYQQTPGQGLQFLFEYFSETQRNKGNFPGRFSGRQFSNSRSEMNVSTLELGDSALYLCASSLGVAGVIEQYFGPGTRLTVT.

The V gene is TRBV29-1, the J gene TRBJ2-1, with 11 nucleotides matching TRBD2. Germline trimming cut 0 bases from V and 4 bases from J; bases unmatched to any gene: 2. In germline, CDR1 is SQVTM, CDR2 ANQGSEA. This CDR3 comprises 15 residues. This CDR3 reads CSVEDRTSGYNEQFF. The CDR3 DNA reads TGCAGCGTTGAAGACCGGACTAGCGGGTACAATGAGCAGTTCTTC.

This chain connects TRBV3-1 (or the pseudogene TRBV3-2) to TRBJ2-5, with D maybe TRBD2 (7 bases). The V gene lost 2 bases and the J gene lost 4 bases, with 14 bases spanning the gap. CDR1 is LGHDT, CDR2 YNNKEL, per germline (reference sequence). This CDR3 spans 15 amino acids. CDR3 residues: CASSQTRGARETQYF. CDR3 nucleotides: TGTGCCAGCAGCCAAACACGGGGGGCCAGAGAGACCCAGTACTTC.

The chain has TRBV6-5 and TRBJ2-1; D possibly corresponds to TRBD2 (5 bases). Trimming left V 6 bases short and J 13 bases short, with 19 bases between. The CDR3 runs 13 residues. CDR1 and CDR2 from the germline V gene are MNHEY and SVGAGI. In nucleotides, the CDR3 is TGTGCCAGCAGGCGTAGCCGGGAACTGGCCCAGTTCTTC. It is translated as CASRRSRELAQFF.

The V call is TRBV10-2, the J call TRBJ2-7, with a possible D match to TRBD2 (5 bases). Germline V gene lookup returns CDR1 WSHSY and CDR2 SAAADI. The germline V and J ends were trimmed by 4 bases and 7 bases, with 17 bases remaining between them. There are 14 residues in the CDR3. Here the CDR3 reads CASSVAGLSTEQYF. The CDR3 DNA sequence: TGCGCCAGCAGTGTTGCGGGTTTATCAACAGAGCAGTACTTC.

The rearrangement links TRBV11-1 to TRBJ1-1; no clear D. This CDR3 contains 13 residues. CDR1 and CDR2 from the germline V gene are SGHAT and FQDESV (reference sequence). The V end was cut by 7 bases, the J end by 4 bases, with 13 bases between. The CDR3 sequence: CASTQTEFTEAFF. CDR3 coding DNA: TGTGCCAGCACTCAAACAGAGTTCACTGAAGCTTTCTTT.

The rearrangement links TRBV5-1 to TRBJ2-2; D ambiguous. There are 16 residues in the CDR3. The V end lost 3 bases, the J end lost 1 base, and 13 bases lay between the germline ends. Looked up from germline, CDR1 is SGHRS and CDR2 is YFSETQ. The CDR3 coding sequence is TGCGCCAGCAGCTGGGTTTCGACAAAGAACACCGGGGAGCTGTTTTTT. Translation: CASSWVSTKNTGELFF. Complete variable domain (other parts from reference TRBV5-1 and TRBJ2-2): KAGVTQTPRYLIKTRGQQVTLSCSPISGHRSVSWYQQTPGQGLQFLFEYFSETQRNKGNFPGRFSGRQFSNSRSEMNVSTLELGDSALYLCASSWVSTKNTGELFFGEGSRLTVL.

The chain has TRBV7-2 and TRBJ1-1; 7 bases map to TRBD1. V shed 6 bases, J shed 0 bases, and the junction held 4 bases outside the gene matches. Per the germline V gene, CDR1 is SGHTA and CDR2 is FQGNSA. The CDR3 runs to 14 residues. CDR3 coding DNA: TGTGCCAGCAGACAGGGGACAGTGAACACTGAAGCTTTCTTT. Translated: CASRQGTVNTEAFF.

J is TRBJ1-6 and V is TRBV27; TRBD1 is a possible D gene (5 bases). Germline lookup yields CDR1 MNHEY and CDR2 SMNVEV (reference sequence). With 6 bases removed from V and 6 bases from J, the gap between germline ends came to 12 bases. This CDR3 region has 14 residues. The DNA of the CDR3 is TGTGCCAGCAGGACAGTGTCCCCTAATTCACCCCTCCACTTT. Translated: CASRTVSPNSPLHF.

The rearrangement uses TRBV19 and TRBJ1-1, with 7 bases lining up with TRBD1. The CDR3 sequence is 14 residues long. Germline V gene sequence: CDR1 LNHDA, CDR2 SQIVND (reference sequence). The V and J ends lost 6 bases and 1 base, in that order; junction bases with no gene match: 5. The DNA of the CDR3 is TGTGCCAGTAGGTTGACAGGGAGGAACACTGAAGCTTTCTTT. Translating it yields CASRLTGRNTEAFF. Full variable domain (outside the CDR3, taken from reference TRBV19 and TRBJ1-1): DGGITQSPKYLFRKEGQNVTLSCEQNLNHDAMYWYRQDPGQGLRLIYYSQIVNDFQKGDIAEGYSVSREKKESFPLTVTSAQKNPTAFYLCASRLTGRNTEAFFGQGTRLTVV.

The V call is TRBV6-6, the J call TRBJ1-1; 7 bases are shared with TRBD1. CDR1 is MNHNY, CDR2 SVGAGI, per germline (reference sequence). The ends lost 4 bases at V and 3 bases at J; junction bases unmatched: 8. This CDR3 has 15 residues. The DNA for the CDR3 is TGTGCCAGCAGTTGGTTAAGGGGGCGCGACACTGAAGCTTTCTTT. Translating gives CASSWLRGRDTEAFF.

The chain combines TRBV6-5 with TRBJ1-1, with unresolved D. This CDR3 contains 13 residues. CDR1 and CDR2 from the germline V gene are MNHEY and SVGAGI. Trimming pared 0 bases from V and 10 bases from J, leaving 12 bases between. The CDR3 loop reads CASSYSSDSVAFF. The CDR3 DNA is TGTGCCAGCAGTTACTCATCCGATTCAGTAGCTTTCTTT.

The chain joins TRBV5-1 to TRBJ1-3; D remains unclear. V gave up 0 bases and J gave up 4 bases, with 11 bases separating them. This CDR3 has 15 residues. Germline lookup yields CDR1 SGHRS and CDR2 YFSETQ. CDR3 in amino acids: CASSLAPGTGNTIYF. The CDR3 DNA is TGCGCCAGCAGCTTGGCCCCAGGTACGGGAAACACCATATATTTT.